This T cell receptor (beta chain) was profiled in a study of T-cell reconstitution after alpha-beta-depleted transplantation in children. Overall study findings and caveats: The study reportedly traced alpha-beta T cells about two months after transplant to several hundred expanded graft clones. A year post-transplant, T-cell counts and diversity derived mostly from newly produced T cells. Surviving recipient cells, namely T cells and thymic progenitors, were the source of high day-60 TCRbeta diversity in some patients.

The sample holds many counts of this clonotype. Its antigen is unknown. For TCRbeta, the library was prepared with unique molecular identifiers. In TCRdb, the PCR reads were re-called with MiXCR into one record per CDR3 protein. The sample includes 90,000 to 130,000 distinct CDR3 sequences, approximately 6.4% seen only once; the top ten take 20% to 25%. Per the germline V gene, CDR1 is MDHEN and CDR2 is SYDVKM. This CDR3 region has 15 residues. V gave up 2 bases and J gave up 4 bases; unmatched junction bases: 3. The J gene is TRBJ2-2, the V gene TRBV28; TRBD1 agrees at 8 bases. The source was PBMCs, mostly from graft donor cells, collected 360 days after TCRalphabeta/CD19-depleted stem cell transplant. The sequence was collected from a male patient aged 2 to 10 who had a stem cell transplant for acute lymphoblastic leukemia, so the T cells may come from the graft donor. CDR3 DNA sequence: TGTGCCAGCAGTTTACCAGGGGGCGGCACCGGGGAGCTGTTTTTT. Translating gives CASSLPGGGTGELFF.